This T cell receptor (beta chain) originates from a study of graft-versus-host responses after intestinal transplantation. Study observations and caveats: Early declines in HvG clones that occurred post-transplant were associated with peak circulating GvH clone levels. Patients who carried graft-donor T cell macrochimerism also had high graft-versus-host to host-versus-graft clonal ratios in their allografts.

The repertoire was sequenced with immunoSEQ multiplex PCR; TCRdb's copy has only in-frame clones and lacks some. The table has around 71,000 clones, about nine tenths seen once. The CDR3 has 14 amino acids. Germline V gene sequence: CDR1 ENHRY, CDR2 SYGVKD. Trimming removed 6 bases from V and 3 bases from J, with 9 bases in between. On this clone: Its antigen is as yet unknown.

This sequence originates from a human patient who received an intestinal transplant, so some T cells may come from the graft donor. Sequencing used bone marrow, obtained roughly 110 weeks after intestinal transplantation. This chain links TRBV10-3 with TRBJ1-6, with D hard to call. The CDR3 sequence is CAIRPTDYNSPLHF. The DNA for the CDR3 is TGTGCCATCAGGCCGACGGACTATAATTCACCCCTCCACTTT.